One sample yielded the 24 T cell receptor beta chains listed below, sequenced in a study of metastatic and nonmetastatic thyroid tumors (dated by TCRdb to the early 2020s). None of the patients had been given any treatment before thyroid surgery. Libraries were made using PCR. The listed sequencing device is Illumina HiSeq 4000. The public reads were quality trimmed at Q25 with fastp and then assembled into clones with MiXCR by TCRdb, keeping productive beta chains. This sample has some 8,500 clones in its table, and 35% to 45% of those were observed once. About 22% of the sample belongs to the ten largest clones. The specimen sequenced was tumor tissue. The receptors here all came from a female donor with papillary thyroid cancer or a benign thyroid nodule (not recorded which). Some clones in this sample may be carry-over from other donors' samples.

V gene TRBV9 combines with J gene TRBJ2-5; D is perhaps TRBD1 (6 bases). The CDR3 contains 13 residues. V was cut by 0 bases and J by 4 bases, with 7 bases left in between. Germline assignment: CDR1 SGDLS and CDR2 YYNGEE. For the CDR3, the DNA is TGTGCCAGCAGCGTAGGAGGGGGAGAGACCCAGTACTTC. It codes for CASSVGGGETQYF.

The V call is TRBV30, the J call TRBJ1-6; D unresolved. The V gene's germline CDR1 is GTSNPN and CDR2 SVGIG (reference sequence). The CDR3 extends over 11 amino acids. Trimming left V 3 bases short and J 9 bases short, with 6 bases between. CDR3 sequence reads: CAWSETSPLHF. The CDR3 DNA reads as TGTGCCTGGAGCGAGACTTCACCCCTCCACTTT.

Concerning this clone itself: This CDR3 is also generated by other DNA sequences in the sample. The chain has TRBV28 and TRBJ1-4, with 8 bases fitting TRBD1. This CDR3 contains 16 residues. Looked up from germline, CDR1 is MDHEN and CDR2 is SYDVKM. The trim removed 5 bases at V and 4 bases at J, leaving 9 bases unmatched. CDR3 sequence (DNA): TGTGCCAGCAGTGACACTGGACAGGGTCTTAATGAAAAACTGTTTTTT. Protein: CASSDTGQGLNEKLFF.

This clone was seen a few times. The germline gene is not matched at one end of the junction; a read error may be the cause. The gene calls are TRBV6-5 and TRBJ1-3; D gene uncertain. The CDR3 has 15 residues. The germline CDR1 and CDR2 sequences are MNHEY and SVGAGI. CDR3 sequence: CASSYMAISGSTIYF. The CDR3 bases are TGTGCCAGCAGTTACATGGCCATCTCTGGAAGCACCATATATTTT.

There are a few counts of this clone. V is TRBV6-1 and J is TRBJ1-2; the D gene is possibly TRBD1 (6 bases). Trimming left V 4 bases short and J 7 bases short, with 16 bases between. The CDR3 is made up of 14 amino acids. Germline CDR1 MNHNS, CDR2 SASEGT. The DNA of the CDR3 is TGTGCCAGCAGTGGGACCGGGGGCGCGGGTGGCTACACCTTC. Residues: CASSGTGGAGGYTF.

The V and J genes are TRBV20-1 and TRBJ2-5; D uncertain. V was shortened by 2 bases and J by 5 bases, with 18 bases between the two germline ends. Looked up from germline, CDR1 is DFQATT and CDR2 is SNEGSKA (reference sequence). The CDR3 has 15 amino acids. The CDR3: CSARSTTGRAETQYF. The CDR3 DNA follows: TGCAGTGCTAGATCTACGACGGGCCGGGCGGAGACCCAGTACTTC.

This clone turned up a few times. The genes are TRBV6-1 and TRBJ2-2; D remains unclear. Per germline, CDR1 MNHNS and CDR2 SASEGT. This CDR3 is 15 amino acids long. The V gene lost 6 bases and the J gene lost 0 bases, with 11 bases spanning the gap. The CDR3 DNA is TGTGCCAGCAGACCCCTGGTCGCGAACACCGGGGAGCTGTTTTTT. Its translation is CASRPLVANTGELFF.

The sample holds many counts of this clone. V is TRBV29-1 and J is TRBJ1-1; tentatively, D is TRBD1 (5 bases). V lost 4 bases and J lost 1, with 16 bases in between. The CDR3 has 15 residues. Germline V lookup: CDR1 SQVTM, CDR2 ANQGSEA. The DNA for the CDR3 is TGCAGCGTTGTCCGGGACCTAGATTCGAACACTGAAGCTTTCTTT. It specifies CSVVRDLDSNTEAFF.

A few counts support this clone. This sequence joins TRBV27 and TRBJ1-1; D not resolved. The CDR3 has 16 amino acids. V lost 6 bases, J lost 6 bases, and 23 bases lay in between. Germline V gene lookup returns CDR1 MNHEY and CDR2 SMNVEV (reference sequence). This chain's CDR3 is CASSPNYPAGWAEAFF. In DNA, the CDR3 is TGTGCCAGCAGCCCGAATTACCCCGCTGGTTGGGCTGAAGCTTTCTTT.

The rearrangement joins TRBV24-1 to TRBJ1-2; no reliable D call. This CDR3 is 21 amino acids long. Trimming took 5 bases from V and 0 from J, leaving 30 bases between them. Germline values: CDR1 KGHDR, CDR2 SFDVKD. The CDR3 loop reads CATSASNKKHFTKGSNYGYTF. The CDR3 region has the DNA TGTGCCACCAGTGCTAGTAACAAAAAACATTTCACTAAAGGTTCTAACTATGGCTACACCTTC.

Concerning this clone: Other DNA sequences in the sample encode the same CDR3. The chain links TRBV7-9 to TRBJ2-7; maybe TRBD2 (5 bases). With 5 bases removed from V and 4 bases from J, the gap between germline ends came to 9 bases. CDR1 and CDR2 from the germline V gene are SEHNR and FQNEAQ (reference sequence). The CDR3 spans 12 residues. CDR3 in DNA: TGTGCCAGCAGCCCTACTAGTTACGAGCAGTACTTC. Translated, it gives CASSPTSYEQYF.

The chain is built from TRBV7-2 and TRBJ2-7, with TRBD2 matching 11 bases. Germline lookup yields CDR1 SGHTA and CDR2 FQGNSA. V shed 5 bases and J 7 bases; nucleotides not matched to a gene: 10. The CDR3 is 15 residues long. The CDR3 DNA reads as TGTGCCAGCAGCGCAGGGACTAGCGGAAGAAGGGAGCAGTACTTC. It is translated as CASSAGTSGRREQYF.

The gene calls are TRBV19 and TRBJ1-2, with 9 bases lining up with TRBD1. CDR1 is LNHDA and CDR2 is SQIVND in the germline V gene (reference sequence). The CDR3 length is 14 residues. V shed 4 bases, J shed 8 bases, and the junction held 8 bases outside the gene matches. CDR3 amino acids: CASSTGQGFGGYTF. The CDR3 DNA reads TGTGCCAGTAGTACTGGACAGGGGTTTGGGGGCTACACCTTC.

This clone is labeled as medium-sized. The chain couples TRBV6-6 to TRBJ1-3, with D possibly TRBD1 on 5 matching bases. The germline V gene has CDR1 MNHNY and CDR2 SVGAGI (reference sequence). V was cut by 0 bases and J by 0 bases, with 12 bases left in between. This CDR3 is 17 amino acids long. The CDR3, as DNA: TGTGCCAGCAGTTACTCGGGACGGTCGAGCTCTGGAAACACCATATATTTT. Amino acid sequence: CASSYSGRSSSGNTIYF.

V is TRBV19 and J is TRBJ2-5; D is possibly TRBD2 (6 bases). Trimming cost V 3 bases and J 1 base, with 9 bases left between them. The CDR3 totals 14 residues. Germline V lookup: CDR1 LNHDA, CDR2 SQIVND (reference sequence). CDR3 DNA: TGTGCCAGTAGTATCCGGGAGATCCAAGAGACCCAGTACTTC. Amino acid sequence: CASSIREIQETQYF.

This clone has a count of ten or more. The gene calls are TRBV7-9 and TRBJ2-1; no firm D call. The V and J ends lost 3 bases and 6 bases respectively, with 9 bases between them. The CDR3 sequence is 13 residues long. The germline gives CDR1 SEHNR, CDR2 FQNEAQ (reference sequence). CDR3 sequence (DNA): TGTGCCAGCAGCTTGGGCGTCCTCAATGAGCAGTTCTTC. Its protein is CASSLGVLNEQFF. Looking up the rest from reference TRBV7-9 and TRBJ2-1 gives the full variable domain: DTGVSQNPRHKITKRGQNVTFRCDPISEHNRLYWYRQTLGQGPEFLTYFQNEAQLEKSRLLSDRFSAERPKGSFSTLEIQRTEQGDSAMYLCASSLGVLNEQFFGPGTRLTVL.

The CDR3, as DNA: TGTGCCAGTAGTATCCTGCAGGCCAACACCGGGGAGCTGTTTTTT. This gives the protein CASSILQANTGELFF. The chain has TRBV19 and TRBJ2-2; D is undetermined. Looked up from germline, CDR1 is LNHDA and CDR2 is SQIVND (reference sequence). There are 15 residues in the CDR3. Trimming took 3 bases from V and 2 from J, leaving 10 bases between them.

This clone is classed as medium-sized. V is TRBV12-3 or TRBV12-4 and J is TRBJ1-5, with TRBD1 as a possible D gene (5 bases). Trimming removed 7 bases from V and 6 bases from J, with 16 bases in between. CDR3 length: 14 residues. The CDR3 nucleotides are TGTGCCAGCACCTTTGGTTGGGGGGGTCAGCCCCAGCATTTT. Protein sequence: CASTFGWGGQPQHF.

This clone is labeled as hyperexpanded. V and J are TRBV12-3 or TRBV12-4 and TRBJ1-3; TRBD1 is a possible D gene (6 bases). Trimming stripped 6 bases from V and 0 bases from J, with 21 bases between. The CDR3 consists of 18 residues. CDR3 in amino acids: CASSPNRTAILSGNTIYF. The CDR3 bases are TGTGCCAGCAGCCCAAACCGGACAGCCATACTCTCTGGAAACACCATATATTTT.

This rearrangement joins TRBV4-1 to TRBJ2-1; 7 bases fit TRBD2. The CDR3 contains 19 residues. Germline assignment: CDR1 MGHRA and CDR2 YSYEKL. Unmatched junction bases numbered 22, after V lost 4 bases and J lost 7 bases. The DNA of the CDR3 is TGCGCCAGCAGCCTCCCGAGAACCCCGCGGGGGAGTAGGGCTAATGAGCAGTTCTTC. Translation gives CASSLPRTPRGSRANEQFF.

The table lists this clone with a few counts. CDR3 nucleotide sequence: TGTGCCAGCAGCGTAGGCCTCGCGAGGGGGGCGAATGGCTACACCTTC. It translates to CASSVGLARGANGYTF. The V gene is TRBV6-1, the J gene TRBJ1-2, with a weak D call TRBD1 (6 bases). Germline lookup yields CDR1 MNHNS and CDR2 SASEGT. Trimming removed 6 bases at V and 6 bases at J, with 23 bases between. CDR3 length: 16 residues.

V and J are TRBV5-1 and TRBJ2-3; a possible D gene is TRBD1 (6 bases). Germline values: CDR1 SGHRS, CDR2 YFSETQ. This CDR3 contains 16 residues. The V gene lost 4 bases and the J gene lost 2 bases, with 17 bases spanning the gap. The CDR3 nucleotides are TGCGCCAGCAGCCCGGGACACTGGGCGATCACAGATACGCAGTATTTT. Protein product: CASSPGHWAITDTQYF.

This clone was detected a few times. The chain has TRBV27 and TRBJ2-1; no clear D. This CDR3 is built from 15 residues. Looked up from germline, CDR1 is MNHEY and CDR2 is SMNVEV (reference sequence). V was shortened by 3 bases and J by 4 bases, with 13 bases between the two germline ends. The CDR3 region has the DNA TGTGCCAGCAGTTTTTTGCCAACCAGATACAATGAGCAGTTCTTC. It codes for CASSFLPTRYNEQFF.

This clone counts as large. The rearrangement uses TRBV5-1 and TRBJ2-7; D may be TRBD1 (6 bases). The CDR3 is 15 residues long. V was shortened by 1 base and J by 2 bases, with 13 bases between the two germline ends. Germline values: CDR1 SGHRS, CDR2 YFSETQ. The CDR3 DNA is TGCGCCAGCAGCTTGACAGGGTTCCTCACCTACGAGCAGTACTTC. It encodes CASSLTGFLTYEQYF.